The 5 T cell receptor beta chains reported below all come from one sample, sequenced in a study of blood T cell repertoires in COVID-19. Method: immunoSEQ multiplex PCR; TCRdb's copy keeps in-frame clones and lacks some. The sample holds about 480,000 clones; about 85% are singletons and the top ten take approximately 2%. Material: PBMCs or T cells enriched from blood (not recorded which). The receptors shown here come from a woman aged 18-29 years with acute COVID-19.

The table lists this clone with a count of one. Here the CDR3 reads CASSLAPTSGRSEQYF. In nucleotides, the CDR3 is TGCGCCAGCAGCTTGGCCCCGACTAGCGGGAGGTCAGAGCAGTACTTC. The chain carries TRBV5-1 and TRBJ2-7, with 13 bases fitting TRBD2. The CDR3 loop spans 16 amino acids. With V trimmed by 0 bases and J by 7 bases, 7 bases remained unmatched. CDR1 is SGHRS and CDR2 is YFSETQ in the germline V gene. The full variable domain, in which reference TRBV5-1 and TRBJ2-7 provide the parts outside the CDR3, is KAGVTQTPRYLIKTRGQQVTLSCSPISGHRSVSWYQQTPGQGLQFLFEYFSETQRNKGNFPGRFSGRQFSNSRSEMNVSTLELGDSALYLCASSLAPTSGRSEQYFGPGTRLTVT.

V usage is TRBV7-9 and J usage is TRBJ1-1, with TRBD1 identical over 9 bases. The V gene end was trimmed by 5 bases and the J gene end by 5 bases; junction bases not matched to a gene: 3. CDR3 size: 13 residues. Germline CDR1 SEHNR, CDR2 FQNEAQ (reference sequence). CDR3 DNA: TGTGCCAGCAGCACAGGGGGCGAGACTGAAGCTTTCTTT. Translation: CASSTGGETEAFF.

The chain links TRBV7-3 to TRBJ1-1; D gene unclear. This CDR3 is built from 13 residues. Trimming shortened V by 5 bases and J by 3 bases, and 10 bases separated the two germline ends. Per germline, CDR1 SGHTA and CDR2 FQGTGA. The CDR3 spells CASSPRSDTEAFF. In nucleotides, the CDR3 is TGTGCCAGCAGCCCCAGGTCGGACACTGAAGCTTTCTTT.

The chain joins TRBV15 to TRBJ1-5; D unclear. The CDR3 has 13 amino acids. V shed 0 bases and J shed 6 bases, with 6 bases lying between them. CDR1 is LNHNV and CDR2 is YYDKDF in the germline V gene (reference sequence). As DNA, the CDR3 is TGTGCCACCAGCAGAGATTCGGGTCAGCCCCAGCATTTT. As protein: CATSRDSGQPQHF.

CDR3 protein: CASSVATGGLQETQYF. In nucleotides, the CDR3 is TGTGCCAGCAGCGTAGCAACGGGGGGCCTTCAAGAGACCCAGTACTTC. The chain uses TRBV9 and TRBJ2-5; possibly TRBD2 for D (7 bases). CDR1 is SGDLS, CDR2 YYNGEE, per germline. The CDR3 covers 16 residues. Between the trimmed V and J ends, which lost 0 bases and 2 bases, there was a span of 14 bases.